This T cell receptor (beta chain) appears in the sequencing data of a study of T-cell memory formation after mild COVID-19. The study, taken as a whole, reports: The study detected some responding clones in pre-infection memory, suggesting cross-reactive memory joined. Among clones contracting day 15 to 85, CD4/CD8 was balanced, whereas later expanders leaned CD4+.

In regard to this clonotype: The antigen is not known.

V trimming: 5 bases; J trimming: 5 bases; junction bases outside the gene matches: 14. Germline-derived CDR1 and CDR2 are PRHDT and FYEKMQ (reference sequence). The CDR3 contains 17 residues. TCRdb used MiXCR to reprocess the 5' RACE reads, holding one entry per CDR3 protein. The table includes hundreds of thousands of distinct CDR3 sequences, 20% to 25% detected once. This TCR derives from a man aged 18-30 years who had mild COVID-19 (a few samples of this study predate the infection). Cell type and time point are not known. The genes are TRBV13 and TRBJ2-2; 7 nucleotides agree with TRBD1. The material sequenced was PBMCs or a T cell subset sorted from them (not recorded which). The CDR3 nucleotides are TGTGCCAGCAGCCGCCCCCCGGCAGGGGGTAGAACCGGGGAGCTGTTTTTT. Its protein product is CASSRPPAGGRTGELFF. Drawing the rest from reference TRBV13 and TRBJ2-2, the complete variable domain is AAGVIQSPRHLIKEKRETATLKCYPIPRHDTVYWYQQGPGQDPQFLISFYEKMQSDKGSIPDRFSAQQFSDYHSELNMSSLELGDSALYFCASSRPPAGGRTGELFFGEGSRLTVL.